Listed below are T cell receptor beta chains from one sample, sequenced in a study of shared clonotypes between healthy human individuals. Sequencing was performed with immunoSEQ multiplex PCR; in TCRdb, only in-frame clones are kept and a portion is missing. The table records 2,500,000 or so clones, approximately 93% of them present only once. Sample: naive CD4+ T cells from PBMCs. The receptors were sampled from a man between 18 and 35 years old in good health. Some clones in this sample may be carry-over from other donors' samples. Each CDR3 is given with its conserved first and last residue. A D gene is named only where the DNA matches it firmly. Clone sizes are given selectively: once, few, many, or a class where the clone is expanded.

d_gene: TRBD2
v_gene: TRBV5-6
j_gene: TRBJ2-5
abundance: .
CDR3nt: TGTGCCAGCAGCTTGGTGTCTAGCGGGACGCAGGAGACCCAGTACTTC
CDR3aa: CASSLVSSGTQETQYF

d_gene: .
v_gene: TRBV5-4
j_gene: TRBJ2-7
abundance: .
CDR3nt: TGTGCCAGCAGCTTGGCCGAAGCCCCCAAGCAGTACTTC
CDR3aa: CASSLAEAPKQYF

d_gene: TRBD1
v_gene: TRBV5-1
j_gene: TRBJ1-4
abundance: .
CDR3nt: TGCGCCAGCAGCAAACAGGGGCAGGATAATGAAAAACTGTTTTTT
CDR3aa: CASSKQGQDNEKLFF

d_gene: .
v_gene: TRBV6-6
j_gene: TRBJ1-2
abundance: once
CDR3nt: TGTGCCAGCAGCCCGGGCCATGGGTATGGCTACACCTTC
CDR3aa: CASSPGHGYGYTF

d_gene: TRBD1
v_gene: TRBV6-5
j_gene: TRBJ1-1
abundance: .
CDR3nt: TGTGCCACCTTATACAGGGGAGGAGCCACTGAAGCTTTCTTT
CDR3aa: CATLYRGGATEAFF

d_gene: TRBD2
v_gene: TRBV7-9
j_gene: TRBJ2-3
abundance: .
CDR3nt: TGTGCCAGCAGCCGAGCGACTAGCGGGAGGGCCGGGGATACGCAGTATTTT
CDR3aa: CASSRATSGRAGDTQYF

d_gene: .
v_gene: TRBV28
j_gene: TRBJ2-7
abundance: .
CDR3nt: TGTGCCAGCAGTTCCCCCCCGGGGGCAGGGGGGGACGAGCAGTACTTC
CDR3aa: CASSSPPGAGGDEQYF

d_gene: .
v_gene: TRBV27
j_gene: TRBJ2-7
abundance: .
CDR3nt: TGTGCCAGCAGGAAAACAGGATCCCCCTACGAGCAGTACTTC
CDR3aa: CASRKTGSPYEQYF

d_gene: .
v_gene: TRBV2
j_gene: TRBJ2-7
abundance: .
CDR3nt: TGTGCCAGCAGTCGATGGGGAGAAGGCTACGAGCAGTACTTC
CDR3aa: CASSRWGEGYEQYF

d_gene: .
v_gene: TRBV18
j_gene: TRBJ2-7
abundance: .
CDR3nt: TGTGCCAGCTCACCCTTCGGGACAACCTCCTACGAGCAGTACTTC
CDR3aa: CASSPFGTTSYEQYF

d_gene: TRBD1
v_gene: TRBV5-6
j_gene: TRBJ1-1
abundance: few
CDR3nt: TGTGCCAGCAGCCTCGACAGGGCCACTGAAGCTTTCTTT
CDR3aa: CASSLDRATEAFF

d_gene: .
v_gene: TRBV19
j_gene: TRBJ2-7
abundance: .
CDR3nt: TGTGCCAGTAGTCCGGACACGCCGCCCTACGAGCAGTACTTC
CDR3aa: CASSPDTPPYEQYF

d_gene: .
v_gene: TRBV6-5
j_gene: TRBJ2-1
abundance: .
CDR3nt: TGTGCCAGCAGAGACAGGCAGGTAGCGGAGCAGTTCTTC
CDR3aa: CASRDRQVAEQFF

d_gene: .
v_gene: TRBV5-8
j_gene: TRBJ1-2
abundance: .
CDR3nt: TGTGCCAGCAGCTTGGCCCGAGCAGGCCGAGGAAACTATGGCTACACCTTC
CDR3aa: CASSLARAGRGNYGYTF

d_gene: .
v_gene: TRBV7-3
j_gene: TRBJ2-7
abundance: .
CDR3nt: TGTGCCAGCAGCCTAACGGGACAAACCTACGAGCAGTACTTC
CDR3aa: CASSLTGQTYEQYF

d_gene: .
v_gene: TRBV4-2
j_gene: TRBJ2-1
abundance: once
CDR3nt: TGTGCCAGCAGCCAAGACGCGGTAGAATACAATGAGCAGTTCTTC
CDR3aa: CASSQDAVEYNEQFF

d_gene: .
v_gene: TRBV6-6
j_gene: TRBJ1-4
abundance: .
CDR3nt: TGTGCCAGCAGTTACGCAGGGGATGAAAAACTGTTTTTT
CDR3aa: CASSYAGDEKLFF

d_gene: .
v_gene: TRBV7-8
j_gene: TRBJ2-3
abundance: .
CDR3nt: TGTGCCAGCAGCTTAATCAGGGATCTGTACACAGATACGCAGTATTTT
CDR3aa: CASSLIRDLYTDTQYF

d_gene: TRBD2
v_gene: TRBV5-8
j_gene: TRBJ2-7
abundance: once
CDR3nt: TGTGCCAGCAGCTTGGTTTTGGCTAGCGGGACCTACGAGCAGTACTTC
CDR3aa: CASSLVLASGTYEQYF

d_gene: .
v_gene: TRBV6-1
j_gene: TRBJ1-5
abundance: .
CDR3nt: TGTGCCAGCAGTGACTTGCGCCTGGGGCGGACTCAGCCCCAGCATTTT
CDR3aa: CASSDLRLGRTQPQHF

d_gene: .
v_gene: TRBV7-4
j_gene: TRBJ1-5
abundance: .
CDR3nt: TGTGCCAGCAGCTCCCCATGGCCCCAGCATTTT
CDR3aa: CASSSPWPQHF

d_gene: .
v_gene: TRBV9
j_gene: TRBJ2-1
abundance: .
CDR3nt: TGTGCCAGCAGCGTATTGGGATCCAATGAGCAGTTCTTC
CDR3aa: CASSVLGSNEQFF

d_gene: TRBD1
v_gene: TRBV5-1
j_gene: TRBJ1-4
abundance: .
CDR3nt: TGCGCCAGCAGCTTCCCCGGGACAGGGGGCTTTGCAACTAATGAAAAACTGTTTTTT
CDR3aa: CASSFPGTGGFATNEKLFF

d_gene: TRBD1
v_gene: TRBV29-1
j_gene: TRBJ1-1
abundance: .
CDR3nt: TGCAGCGTTATCCGATCCAGGGGGAGGACTGAAGCTTTCTTT
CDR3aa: CSVIRSRGRTEAFF

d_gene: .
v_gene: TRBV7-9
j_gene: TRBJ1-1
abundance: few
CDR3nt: TGTGCCAGCAGCCGCTTGGGGAACACTGAAGCTTTCTTT
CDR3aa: CASSRLGNTEAFF

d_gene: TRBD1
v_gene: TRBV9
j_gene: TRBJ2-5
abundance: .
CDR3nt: TGTGCCAGCAGCACTTCGGGACAGGGAGAAGAGACCCAGTACTTC
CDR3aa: CASSTSGQGEETQYF

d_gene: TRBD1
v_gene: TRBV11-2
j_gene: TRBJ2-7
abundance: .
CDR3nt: TGTGCCAGCAGCTTAGAGCACAGGGGGCACGAGCAGTACTTC
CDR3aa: CASSLEHRGHEQYF

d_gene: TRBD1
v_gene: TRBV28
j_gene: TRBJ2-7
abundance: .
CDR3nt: TGTGCCAGCAGTTCAGAAGGACAGGGGACCCTCCACGAGCAGTACTTC
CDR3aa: CASSSEGQGTLHEQYF

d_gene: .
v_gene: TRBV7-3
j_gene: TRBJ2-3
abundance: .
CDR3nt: TGTGCCAGCAGCCCCATGGTGGCCACAGATACGCAGTATTTT
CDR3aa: CASSPMVATDTQYF

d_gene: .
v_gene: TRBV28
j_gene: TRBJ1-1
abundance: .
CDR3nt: TGTGCCAGCAACTCCATGAACACTGAAGCTTTCTTT
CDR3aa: CASNSMNTEAFF

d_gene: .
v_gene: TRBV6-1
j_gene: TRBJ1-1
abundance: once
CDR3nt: TGTGCCAGCAGTCCCATTAGGCGTGAAGCTTTCTTT
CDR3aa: CASSPIRREAFF

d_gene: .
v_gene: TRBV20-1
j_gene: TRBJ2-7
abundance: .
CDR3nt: TGCAGTGCCAGGGCCTACGAGCAGTACTTC
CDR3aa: CSARAYEQYF

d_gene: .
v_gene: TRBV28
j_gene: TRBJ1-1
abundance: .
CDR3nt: TGTGCCAGCAGTTTGCCTGGGGGGTACACTGAAGCTTTCTTT
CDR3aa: CASSLPGGYTEAFF

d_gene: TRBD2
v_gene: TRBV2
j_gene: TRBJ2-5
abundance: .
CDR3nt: TGTGCCAGCAGTGATGGGGCTAGCGGGAGGCGAGAGACCCAGTACTTC
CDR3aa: CASSDGASGRRETQYF

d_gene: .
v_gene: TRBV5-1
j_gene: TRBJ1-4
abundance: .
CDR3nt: TGCGCCAGCAGCGCCACTAATGAAAAACTGTTTTTT
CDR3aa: CASSATNEKLFF

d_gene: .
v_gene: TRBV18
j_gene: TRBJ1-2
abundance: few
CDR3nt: TGTGCCAGCTCAGTGTCTCGATCCAACTATGGCTACACCTTC
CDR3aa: CASSVSRSNYGYTF

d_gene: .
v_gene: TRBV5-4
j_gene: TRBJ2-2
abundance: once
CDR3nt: TGTGCCAGCAGCTTAGGTAGCGGCCCCGGGGAGCTGTTTTTT
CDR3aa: CASSLGSGPGELFF

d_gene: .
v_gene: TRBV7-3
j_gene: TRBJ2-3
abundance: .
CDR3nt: TGTGCCAGCAGCCCCCGGGCTTCCTCCACAGATACGCAGTATTTT
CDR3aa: CASSPRASSTDTQYF

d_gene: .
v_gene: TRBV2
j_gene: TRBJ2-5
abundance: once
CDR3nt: TGTGCCAGCAGTGAATTCGGCGGAGAGACCCAGTACTTC
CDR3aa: CASSEFGGETQYF

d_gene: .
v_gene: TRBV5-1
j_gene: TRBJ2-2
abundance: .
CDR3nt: TGCGCCAGCAGCCCCCAGCTGGGCAGGGGAGGCTCCGCCGGGGAGCTGTTTTTT
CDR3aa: CASSPQLGRGGSAGELFF

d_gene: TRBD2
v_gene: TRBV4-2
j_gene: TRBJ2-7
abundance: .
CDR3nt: TGTGCCAGCAGCCAACTGGCTGGGACTAGCGGGAGTTACGAGCAGTACTTC
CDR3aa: CASSQLAGTSGSYEQYF

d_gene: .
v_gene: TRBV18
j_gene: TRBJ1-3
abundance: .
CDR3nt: TGTGCCAGCTCACCACGATTTCGCCGAACGGCGGGAAACACCATATATTTT
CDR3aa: CASSPRFRRTAGNTIYF

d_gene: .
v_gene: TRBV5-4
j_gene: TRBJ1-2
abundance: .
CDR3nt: TGTGCCAGCCAGCCCGCCCCAGGCGTGAATGGTGGCTACACCTTC
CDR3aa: CASQPAPGVNGGYTF

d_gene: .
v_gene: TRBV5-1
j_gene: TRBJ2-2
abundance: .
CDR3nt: TGCGCCAGCAGCACTCCGGCGCCGAGACCCGGGGAGCTGTTTTTT
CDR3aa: CASSTPAPRPGELFF

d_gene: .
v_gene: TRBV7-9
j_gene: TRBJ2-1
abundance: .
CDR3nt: TGTGCCAGCAGCTTAGGGCGGGTCAGTAGCTCCTACAATGAGCAGTTCTTC
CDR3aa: CASSLGRVSSSYNEQFF

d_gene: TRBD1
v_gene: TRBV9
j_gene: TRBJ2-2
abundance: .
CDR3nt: TGTGCCAGCAGCGTGACTAGGGGACAGGTTTGGGACACCGGGGAGCTGTTTTTT
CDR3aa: CASSVTRGQVWDTGELFF

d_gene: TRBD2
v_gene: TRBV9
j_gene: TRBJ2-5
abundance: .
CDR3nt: TGTGCCAGCAGCGTGGGACTAGCGGGGGAAGAGACCCAGTACTTC
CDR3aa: CASSVGLAGEETQYF

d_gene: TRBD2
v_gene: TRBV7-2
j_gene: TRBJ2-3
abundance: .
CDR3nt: TGTGCCAGCAGCCCGGGACTAGCGGGAGCAGATACGCAGTATTTT
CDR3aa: CASSPGLAGADTQYF

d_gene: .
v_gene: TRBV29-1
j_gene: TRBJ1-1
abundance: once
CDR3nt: TGCAGCGTTGGGGAGGGACTAAGCTCTGAAGCTTTCTTT
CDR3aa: CSVGEGLSSEAFF

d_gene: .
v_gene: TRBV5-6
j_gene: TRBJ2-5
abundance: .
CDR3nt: TGTGCCAGCACCCTGAGGGAGGCAGGCAGGGAGACCCAGTACTTC
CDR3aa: CASTLREAGRETQYF

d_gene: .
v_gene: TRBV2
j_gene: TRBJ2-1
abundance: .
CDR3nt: TGTGCCAGCAGTGACTGGGCCAATGAGCAGTTCTTC
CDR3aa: CASSDWANEQFF

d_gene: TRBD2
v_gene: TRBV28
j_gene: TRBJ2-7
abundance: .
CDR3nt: TGTGCCAGCAGTTTAGCGGGAGGATGGGGCTACGAGCAGTACTTC
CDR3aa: CASSLAGGWGYEQYF

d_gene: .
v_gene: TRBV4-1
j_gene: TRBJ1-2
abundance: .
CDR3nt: TGCGCCAGCAGCCAAGTGGCCTCAAGCTATGGCTACACCTTC
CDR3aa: CASSQVASSYGYTF

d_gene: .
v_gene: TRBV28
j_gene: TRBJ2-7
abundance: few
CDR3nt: TGTGCCAGCAGACGATACGAGCAGTACTTC
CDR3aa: CASRRYEQYF

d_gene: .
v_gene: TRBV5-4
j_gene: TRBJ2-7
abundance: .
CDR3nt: TGTGCCAGCAGCTTGGCCGGAGGAGAGCAGTACTTC
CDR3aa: CASSLAGGEQYF

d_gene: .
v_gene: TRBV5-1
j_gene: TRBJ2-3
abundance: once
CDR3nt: TGCGCCAGCAGCCCCTCCCGACCAGATACGCAGTATTTT
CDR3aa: CASSPSRPDTQYF

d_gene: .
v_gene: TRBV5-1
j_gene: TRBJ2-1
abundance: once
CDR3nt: TGCGCCAGCAGCACGGACCCGGGAGACTACAATGAGCAGTTCTTC
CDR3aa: CASSTDPGDYNEQFF